Each of the 14 T cell receptor beta chains below was sequenced from the same sample in a study of blood T cells in healthy people across ages. Next came a second PCR, run for about 6 to 12 cycles, which used a sample-barcoded 5' primer along with a J-beta primer mix. TCRdb redid the calling of the 5' RACE reads with MiXCR, one entry per CDR3 protein. This table has approximately 810,000 distinct CDR3 sequences, roughly 34% appearing once. The sample consisted of blood. These receptors were taken from a man aged 18 to 30 in good health.

The chain is built from TRBV7-6 and TRBJ2-7; 14 bases line up with TRBD2. Germline CDR1 is SGHVS and CDR2 is FNYEAQ. Trimming at V came to 5 bases and at J to 1 base, leaving 10 bases not matched to a gene. The CDR3 spans 18 residues. The CDR3 here is CASSAVGTSGGYSYEQYF. CDR3 bases: TGTGCCAGCAGCGCCGTGGGGACTAGCGGGGGCTATTCCTACGAGCAGTACTTC. Using reference TRBV7-6 and TRBJ2-7 for the parts outside the CDR3, the full variable domain is GAGVSQSPRYKVTKRGQDVALRCDPISGHVSLYWYRQALGQGPEFLTYFNYEAQQDKSGLPNDRFSAERPEGSISTLTIQRTEQRDSAMYRCASSAVGTSGGYSYEQYFGPGTRLTVT.

The gene calls are TRBV7-2 and TRBJ2-1; D possibly corresponds to TRBD2 (7 bases). CDR3 length: 15 residues. CDR1 and CDR2 from the germline V gene are SGHTA and FQGNSA. Between the trimmed V and J ends, which lost 1 base and 8 bases, there was a span of 15 bases. CDR3 sequence (DNA): TGTGCCAGCAGCTTAGTCGCGGGGGCCGGGGATGAGCAGTTCTTC. Amino acid sequence: CASSLVAGAGDEQFF.

The chain is built from TRBV20-1 and TRBJ1-4; possible D gene TRBD1, 6 bases. The V and J ends lost 7 bases and 0 bases respectively, with 18 bases between them. This CDR3 has 16 amino acids. Germline CDR1 DFQATT, CDR2 SNEGSKA (reference sequence). For the CDR3, the DNA is TGCAGTGTCGGGGGGGGGCCTCCTGCAACTAATGAAAAACTGTTTTTT. Amino acids: CSVGGGPPATNEKLFF.

This clonotype has at least ten counts. This rearrangement joins TRBV4-1 to TRBJ2-1; 7 bases are a match to TRBD2. J gave up 4 bases and V 2 bases, and 11 bases lay outside the gene matches. Germline V CDR1 and CDR2: MGHRA, YSYEKL. CDR3 length equals 17 residues. As DNA, the CDR3 is TGCGCCAGCAGCCAATTCGGTGGGCAGGGAGGGTACAATGAGCAGTTCTTC. Its translation: CASSQFGGQGGYNEQFF.

The chain has TRBV27 and TRBJ2-1, with 7 bases aligning to TRBD2. CDR1 and CDR2 (germline): MNHEY, SMNVEV (reference sequence). This CDR3 comprises 17 residues. V dropped 2 bases and J dropped 8; count of bases not matched to a gene: 15. In DNA, the CDR3 is TGTGCCAGCAGTTTAGAGGCTAGCGGATTTCTCGGGCATGAGCAGTTCTTC. Translation gives CASSLEASGFLGHEQFF.

This clonotype was counted only a few times. V is TRBV2 and J is TRBJ2-4; D is undetermined. The DNA matches TRBJ2-7 better at its end, which makes the J call doubtful. The CDR3 is made up of 13 amino acids. Germline CDR1 and CDR2: SNHLY and FYNNEI. CDR3 sequence: CASRASLPHEQYF. The CDR3 region has the DNA TGTGCCAGCAGGGCTAGTCTTCCCCACGAGCAGTACTTC.

V and J are TRBV20-1 and TRBJ1-2; 8 nucleotides line up with TRBD1. Germline values: CDR1 DFQATT, CDR2 SNEGSKA (reference sequence). CDR3 length: 11 residues. This CDR3 reads CRVVTGDGYTF. CDR3 DNA: TGCAGGGTGGTGACAGGGGATGGCTACACCTTC.

This clonotype was recorded many times. The chain links TRBV20-1 to TRBJ1-4, with 9 bases identical to TRBD1. V dropped 0 bases and J dropped 3; count of bases not matched to a gene: 2. Germline assignment: CDR1 DFQATT and CDR2 SNEGSKA (reference sequence). This CDR3 spans 15 amino acids. The CDR3 DNA sequence: TGCAGTGCTAGAGAAGGGACAGGGTCTAATGAAAAACTGTTTTTT. It translates to CSAREGTGSNEKLFF.

The table lists this clonotype with a few counts. The V gene is TRBV6-5, the J gene TRBJ2-1, with D perhaps TRBD1 (6 bases). V was shortened by 6 bases and J by 9 bases, with 12 bases between the two germline ends. Germline lookup yields CDR1 MNHEY and CDR2 SVGAGI. The CDR3 is 12 amino acids. CDR3 bases: TGTGCCAGCAGGCGAGGGGGTGGTGAGCAGTTCTTC. Its protein product is CASRRGGGEQFF.

This clonotype came up once. This chain uses TRBV12-3 or TRBV12-4 with TRBJ2-5, with D hard to call. V lost 6 bases, J lost 2 bases, and 13 bases lay in between. This CDR3 has 14 amino acids. The CDR3 region has the DNA TGTGCCAGCAGCCCCATAGAGATGCAAGAGACCCAGTACTTC. Protein product: CASSPIEMQETQYF.

The chain carries TRBV27 and TRBJ2-3, with 7 positions matching TRBD2. The germline V gene encodes CDR1 MNHEY and CDR2 SMNVEV (reference sequence). The V gene end was trimmed by 0 bases and the J gene end by 2 bases; junction bases not matched to a gene: 5. The CDR3 loop spans 16 amino acids. The CDR3 DNA reads TGTGCCAGCAGTTTATCGTCGGGGGGACTCACAGATACGCAGTATTTT. Amino acid sequence: CASSLSSGGLTDTQYF.

This clonotype has just a few counts. The rearrangement joins TRBV6-1 to TRBJ2-7; the match to TRBD1 covers 8 bases. The length of the CDR3 is 15 residues. Germline lookup yields CDR1 MNHNS and CDR2 SASEGT. The V segment lost 0 bases and the J segment 7 bases; nucleotides outside the gene matches: 8. CDR3 loop: CASSEAVTGGYEQYF. The DNA for the CDR3 is TGTGCCAGCAGTGAAGCCGTTACAGGGGGTTATGAGCAGTACTTC.

Details on this clonotype: A read error may be the cause here, since a much bigger clone is one base away. V usage is TRBV7-2 and J usage is TRBJ2-1; unclear D gene. Trimming removed 5 bases from V and 1 base from J, with 15 bases in between. The CDR3 sequence is 16 residues long. Germline values: CDR1 SGHTA, CDR2 FQGNSA. In DNA, the CDR3 is TGTGCCAGCAGCCCAGTAGTTTTACGGTCCTACAATGAGCAGTTCTTC. The encoded protein is CASSPVVLRSYNEQFF.

The chain links TRBV6-6 to TRBJ2-4; TRBD2 might be the D (5 bases). The end of the DNA is better explained by TRBJ2-5, so the J call may be wrong. This CDR3 spans 13 amino acids. The germline V gene encodes CDR1 MNHNY and CDR2 SVGAGI (reference sequence). This CDR3 reads CASSDGDQETQYF. The CDR3 DNA sequence: TGTGCCAGCAGTGACGGGGACCAAGAGACCCAGTACTTC.